This passage covers 27 T cell receptor beta chains from one sample sequenced in a study of human T cells and chemical hapten exposure. TCRdb itself ran the RACE reads through MiXCR, one entry per CDR3 protein. Seen here are some 350,000 distinct CDR3 sequences, approximately 6.3% observed once, and the top ten hold 7% to 10%. Noted time point: patch test 1, 2 weeks after DPC sensitization. Noted treatment: therapeutic diphenylcyclopropenone sensitization with weekly scalp DPC. The sequenced sample was whole blood, obtained in connection with sensitization to the hapten diphenylcyclopropenone (DPC). The receptors originated from a woman in her late teens or twenties with alopecia areata. Some clones in this sample may be carry-over from other donors' samples.

This clonotype was seen at least ten times. This chain links TRBV11-1 with TRBJ1-2; D is uncertain. This CDR3 is 12 amino acids long. From germline, CDR1 is SGHAT and CDR2 FQDESV (reference sequence). V was cut by 4 bases and J by 3 bases, with 6 bases left in between. The CDR3 sequence: CASSSPDYGYTF. CDR3 in DNA: TGTGCCAGCAGCTCTCCGGACTATGGCTACACCTTC.

The CDR3 here is CASSYDSTGELFF. The DNA for the CDR3 is TGTGCCAGCAGTTACGACTCCACCGGGGAGCTGTTTTTT. The J gene is TRBJ2-2, the V gene TRBV6-6; D not certain. CDR1 and CDR2 from the germline V gene are MNHNY and SVGAGI (reference sequence). This CDR3 region has 13 residues. The germline V and J ends were trimmed by 2 bases and 4 bases, with 5 bases remaining between them.

The rearrangement uses TRBV25-1 and TRBJ2-2; D is perhaps TRBD2 (6 bases). This CDR3 has 16 residues. Germline V gene data show CDR1 as MGHDK and CDR2 as SYGVNS. Trimming removed 1 base from V and 4 bases from J, with 13 bases in between. CDR3 nucleotides: TGTGCCAGCAGTGAATCTACTAGCATCATCACCGGGGAGCTGTTTTTT. Encoded protein: CASSESTSIITGELFF.

This clonotype has just a few counts. The V and J genes are TRBV15 and TRBJ2-3; D is perhaps TRBD1 (5 bases). Looked up from germline, CDR1 is LNHNV and CDR2 is YYDKDF (reference sequence). Trimming left V 6 bases short and J 0 bases short, with 10 bases between. The length of the CDR3 is 14 residues. This chain's CDR3 is CATRGLASTDTQYF. Here the CDR3 DNA reads TGTGCCACCAGGGGGCTGGCTAGCACAGATACGCAGTATTTT.

The chain couples TRBV28 to TRBJ1-2; D is uncertain. The length of the CDR3 is 14 residues. Trimming pared 4 bases from V and 7 bases from J, leaving 16 bases between. Per germline, CDR1 MDHEN and CDR2 SYDVKM. DNA for the CDR3: TGTGCCAGCAGTTCCCTGGTTTTTTTCTCTGGCTACACCTTC. It specifies CASSSLVFFSGYTF.

The V and J genes are TRBV6-5 and TRBJ2-2; 9 nucleotides agree with TRBD1. This CDR3 contains 15 residues. With 8 bases clipped from V and 4 bases from J, the junction kept 8 bases outside the gene matches. Germline CDR1 is MNHEY and CDR2 is SVGAGI. The CDR3, as DNA: TGTGCCAGCCGTCCCCGGGACAGGGTCACCGGGGAGCTGTTTTTT. It codes for CASRPRDRVTGELFF.

The table lists this clonotype with a count of one. The chain is built from TRBV7-8 and TRBJ2-1; no reliable D call. CDR1 and CDR2 from the germline V gene are SGHVS and FQNEAQ. This CDR3 is built from 16 residues. Deletions cut 4 bases from V and 4 bases from J, with 17 bases between. CDR3 nucleotide sequence: TGTGCCAGCAGCTGGGCCCCGGACGGCCGATACAATGAGCAGTTCTTC. This sequence encodes CASSWAPDGRYNEQFF. Supplemented by reference TRBV7-8 and TRBJ2-1, the full variable domain reads GAGVSQSPRYKVAKRGQDVALRCDPISGHVSLFWYQQALGQGPEFLTYFQNEAQLDKSGLPSDRFFAERPEGSVSTLKIQRTQQEDSAVYLCASSWAPDGRYNEQFFGPGTRLTVL.

In the case of this clonotype: Possible read error: a much larger clone is one base away. The chain carries TRBV7-6 and TRBJ2-3, with 11 bases that match TRBD2. The CDR3 spans 15 residues. The V gene's germline CDR1 is SGHVS and CDR2 FNYEAQ. The CDR3 spells CASSQLAGAGDMQYF. As DNA, the CDR3 is TGTGCCAGCAGCCAACTAGCGGGGGCGGGAGATATGCAGTATTTT. The whole variable domain, remainder taken from reference TRBV7-6 and TRBJ2-3, is GAGVSQSPRYKVTKRGQDVALRCDPISGHVSLYWYRQALGQGPEFLTYFNYEAQQDKSGLPNDRFSAERPEGSISTLTIQRTEQRDSAMYRCASSQLAGAGDMQYFGPGTRLTVL.

This clonotype came up many times. V usage is TRBV4-3 and J usage is TRBJ2-7; a possible D gene is TRBD2 (5 bases). The V and J ends lost 0 bases and 0 bases respectively, with 12 bases between them. This CDR3 contains 16 residues. The V gene's germline CDR1 is LGHNA and CDR2 YSLEER. The CDR3 DNA is TGCGCCAGCAGCCAAGAGGGAGCGTTGACCTCCTACGAGCAGTACTTC. Translating it yields CASSQEGALTSYEQYF.

This clonotype was counted between two and nine times. The rearrangement links TRBV27 to TRBJ1-2; D not certain. Deletions cut 5 bases from V and 7 bases from J, with 20 bases between. The germline V gene encodes CDR1 MNHEY and CDR2 SMNVEV (reference sequence). The CDR3 runs 15 residues. The CDR3 DNA reads as TGTGCCAGCAGTCCAACCTTTAGAGGGATCCTTGGCTACACCTTC. Its protein is CASSPTFRGILGYTF.

This chain connects TRBV18 to TRBJ1-5; 10 bases line up with TRBD1. In germline, CDR1 is KGHSH, CDR2 LQKENI. V trimming: 6 bases; J trimming: 2 bases; junction bases outside the gene matches: 7. The CDR3 totals 16 residues. The CDR3, as DNA: TGTGCCAGCTCCCGAACCGGGACAGGGGGCAATCAGCCCCAGCATTTT. It is translated as CASSRTGTGGNQPQHF. Together with reference TRBV18 and TRBJ1-5, the CDR3 gives the full variable domain: NAGVMQNPRHLVRRRGQEARLRCSPMKGHSHVYWYRQLPEEGLKFMVYLQKENIIDESGMPKERFSAEFPKEGPSILRIQQVVRGDSAAYFCASSRTGTGGNQPQHFGDGTRLSIL.

This chain uses TRBV4-3 with TRBJ1-3; D is ambiguous. Germline-derived CDR1 and CDR2 are LGHNA and YSLEER. Trimming removed 4 bases at V and 3 bases at J, with 13 bases between. This CDR3 has 15 amino acids. CDR3 coding DNA: TGCGCCAGCAGCCCCCAAAAGGGTTATGGAAACACCATATATTTT. Amino acids: CASSPQKGYGNTIYF.

This clonotype has a count of ten or more. This chain uses TRBV11-1 with TRBJ2-7; D is unresolved. The CDR3 has 16 residues. Germline V gene data show CDR1 as SGHAT and CDR2 as FQDESV (reference sequence). V lost 5 bases to trimming and J lost 5 bases, with 22 bases between them. This CDR3 reads CASSPRFVHPTDEQYF. Here the CDR3 DNA reads TGTGCCAGCAGCCCTAGGTTCGTTCACCCTACGGACGAGCAGTACTTC.

The sample holds a few counts of this clonotype. The V gene is TRBV10-3, the J gene TRBJ1-1; D remains unclear. V was pared by 6 bases and J by 0 bases, with 14 bases between. The CDR3 covers 15 residues. Germline CDR1 is ENHRY and CDR2 is SYGVKD. The CDR3 nucleotides read TGTGCCATCAGCCTGGTTATGCTGATGAACACTGAAGCTTTCTTT. Protein: CAISLVMLMNTEAFF.

This clonotype was picked up many times. The chain employs TRBV7-8 and TRBJ1-1; 8 bases are shared with TRBD1. Trimming removed 3 bases from V and 0 bases from J; junction bases left unmatched: 15. Per germline, CDR1 SGHVS and CDR2 FQNEAQ. The CDR3 is 19 residues long. The chain's CDR3 is CASSFPDREGRRMNTEAFF. The CDR3 region has the DNA TGTGCCAGCAGCTTCCCGGACAGGGAAGGTAGAAGGATGAACACTGAAGCTTTCTTT. The complete variable domain, with remaining parts taken from reference TRBV7-8 and TRBJ1-1, reads GAGVSQSPRYKVAKRGQDVALRCDPISGHVSLFWYQQALGQGPEFLTYFQNEAQLDKSGLPSDRFFAERPEGSVSTLKIQRTQQEDSAVYLCASSFPDREGRRMNTEAFFGQGTRLTVV.

The rearrangement uses TRBV24-1 and TRBJ2-1, with TRBD2 identical over 11 bases. CDR1 KGHDR and CDR2 SFDVKD come from the germline V gene. CDR3 size: 16 residues. V gave up 3 bases and J gave up 0 bases; unmatched junction bases: 0. CDR3 nucleotide sequence: TGTGCCACCAGTGATGGGACTAGCGGCTCCTACAATGAGCAGTTCTTC. Encoded protein: CATSDGTSGSYNEQFF.

This clonotype turned up a few times. The chain carries TRBV4-3 and TRBJ1-1; D gene uncertain. Germline lookup yields CDR1 LGHNA and CDR2 YSLEER. This CDR3 is 15 amino acids long. Trimming took 3 bases from V and 4 from J, leaving 15 bases between them. CDR3 protein: CASSHEDGWGTEAFF. The CDR3 bases are TGCGCCAGCAGCCATGAGGACGGATGGGGCACTGAAGCTTTCTTT.

The CDR3 loop reads CSARRFGASYNEQFF. DNA of the CDR3: TGCAGTGCTAGAAGGTTCGGTGCCTCCTACAATGAGCAGTTCTTC. The rearrangement links TRBV20-1 to TRBJ2-1; D gene uncertain. V was pared by 2 bases and J by 0 bases, with 11 bases between. Germline V gene data show CDR1 as DFQATT and CDR2 as SNEGSKA (reference sequence). The CDR3 is made up of 15 amino acids.

V usage is TRBV3-1 and J usage is TRBJ1-2; 11 nucleotides match TRBD1. The CDR3 extends over 15 amino acids. The germline gives CDR1 LGHDT, CDR2 YNNKEL (reference sequence). With V trimmed by 0 bases and J by 8 bases, 5 bases remained unmatched. The CDR3: CASSQDRTGGVGYTF. DNA for the CDR3: TGTGCCAGCAGCCAAGACCGGACAGGGGGCGTCGGCTACACCTTC. The full variable domain, its missing parts supplied by reference TRBV3-1 and TRBJ1-2, is DTAVSQTPKYLVTQMGNDKSIKCEQNLGHDTMYWYKQDSKKFLKIMFSYNNKELIINETVPNRFSPKSPDKAHLNLHINSLELGDSAVYFCASSQDRTGGVGYTFGSGTRLTVV.

The rearrangement joins TRBV6-5 to TRBJ1-5; D gene unclear. Germline-derived CDR1 and CDR2 are MNHEY and SVGAGI. V lost 6 bases, J lost 6 bases, and 12 bases lay in between. This CDR3 is 13 amino acids long. The CDR3 is CASRGQWGQPQHF. The CDR3 DNA follows: TGTGCCAGCAGAGGGCAATGGGGTCAGCCCCAGCATTTT.

The chain links TRBV28 to TRBJ2-7; D may be TRBD1 (5 bases). The CDR3 length is 15 residues. Trimming shortened V by 7 bases and J by 1 base, and 17 bases separated the two germline ends. The germline V gene encodes CDR1 MDHEN and CDR2 SYDVKM. In DNA form, the CDR3 reads TGTGCCAGCAACTCTAAAGGTGCAGGGTCCTACGAGCAGTACTTC. It codes for CASNSKGAGSYEQYF.

This clonotype has a handful of counts. The V and J genes are TRBV6-5 and TRBJ1-5; 7 nucleotides match TRBD1. Germline V gene data show CDR1 as MNHEY and CDR2 as SVGAGI. The CDR3 totals 17 residues. Losses at the gene ends were 6 bases for V and 2 bases for J; bases not matched to a gene: 13. CDR3 protein: CASRPTGDSTGNQPQHF. The CDR3 nucleotides read TGTGCCAGCAGACCGACCGGGGACAGCACCGGCAATCAGCCCCAGCATTTT.

This clonotype was observed many times. The J gene is TRBJ2-5, the V gene TRBV7-2; the D is unclear. The CDR3 loop spans 13 amino acids. Trimming took 5 bases from V and 1 from J, leaving 8 bases between them. Germline CDR1 and CDR2: SGHTA and FQGNSA. The CDR3: CASSQELQETQYF. In nucleotides, the CDR3 is TGTGCCAGCAGCCAGGAACTCCAAGAGACCCAGTACTTC.

This clonotype has at least ten counts. The J gene is TRBJ2-3, the V gene TRBV10-3, with a possible D match to TRBD2 (6 bases). Germline V gives CDR1 ENHRY, CDR2 SYGVKD. This CDR3 has 14 amino acids. Trimming took off 4 bases at V and 4 bases at J, with 12 bases between the two ends. The CDR3 DNA is TGTGCCATCAGTGGGGACTTGCGACCAGATACGCAGTATTTT. Amino acids: CAISGDLRPDTQYF.

This clonotype was observed a handful of times. This sequence joins TRBV6-2 or TRBV6-3 and TRBJ2-3, with D perhaps matching TRBD2 (6 bases). The CDR3 extends over 16 amino acids. V dropped 2 bases and J dropped 4 bases, with 16 bases sitting between them. Germline values: CDR1 MNHEY, CDR2 SVGEGT. The DNA for the CDR3 is TGTGCCAGCAGTTACGAGGAGGGGACTCCAGCAGATACGCAGTATTTT. Its translation: CASSYEEGTPADTQYF.

There are a few counts of this clonotype. The gene calls are TRBV25-1 and TRBJ2-5; no reliable D call. The germline V and J ends were trimmed by 6 bases and 1 base, with 15 bases remaining between them. The germline CDR1 and CDR2 sequences are MGHDK and SYGVNS. There are 15 residues in the CDR3. In DNA, the CDR3 is TGTGCCAGCAGCAGTCTTGGGATATCCCAAGAGACCCAGTACTTC. It specifies CASSSLGISQETQYF.

On this clonotype: A much larger clone sits a single nucleotide away, making a read error possible. The chain carries TRBV11-2 and TRBJ1-6; weak D call: TRBD1 (6 bases). The CDR3 extends over 15 amino acids. The V gene's germline CDR1 is SGHAT and CDR2 FQNNGV. The CDR3 region has the DNA TGTGCCAGCAGCACAGGGAGCTCCTATAATTCACCCATCCACTTT. Translating it yields CASSTGSSYNSPIHF.